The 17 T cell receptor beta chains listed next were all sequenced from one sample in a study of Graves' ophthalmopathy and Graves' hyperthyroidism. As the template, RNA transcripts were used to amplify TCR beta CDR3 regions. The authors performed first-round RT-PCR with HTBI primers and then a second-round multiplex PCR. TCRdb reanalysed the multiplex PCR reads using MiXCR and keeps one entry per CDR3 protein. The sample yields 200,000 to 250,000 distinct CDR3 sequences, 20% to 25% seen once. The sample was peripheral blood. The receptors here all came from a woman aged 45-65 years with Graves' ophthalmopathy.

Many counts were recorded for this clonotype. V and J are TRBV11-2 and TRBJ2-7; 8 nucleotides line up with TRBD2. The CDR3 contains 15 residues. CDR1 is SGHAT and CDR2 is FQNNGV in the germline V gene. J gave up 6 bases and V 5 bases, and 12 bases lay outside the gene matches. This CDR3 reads CASSLSGSGISEQYF. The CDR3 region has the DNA TGTGCCAGCAGCCTAAGTGGTAGCGGGATCTCCGAGCAGTACTTC.

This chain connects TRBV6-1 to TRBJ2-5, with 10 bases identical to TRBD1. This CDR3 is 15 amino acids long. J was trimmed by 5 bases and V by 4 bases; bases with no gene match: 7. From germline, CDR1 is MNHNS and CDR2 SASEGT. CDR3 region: CASSAGTGVSETQYF. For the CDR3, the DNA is TGTGCCAGCAGTGCGGGGACAGGGGTGAGCGAGACCCAGTACTTC.

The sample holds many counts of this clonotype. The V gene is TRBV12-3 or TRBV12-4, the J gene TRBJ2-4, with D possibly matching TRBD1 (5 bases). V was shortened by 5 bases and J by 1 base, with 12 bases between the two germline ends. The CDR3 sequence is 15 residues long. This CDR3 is CASSRLQGAKNIQYF. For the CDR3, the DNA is TGTGCCAGCAGTCGACTCCAGGGCGCCAAAAACATTCAGTACTTC.

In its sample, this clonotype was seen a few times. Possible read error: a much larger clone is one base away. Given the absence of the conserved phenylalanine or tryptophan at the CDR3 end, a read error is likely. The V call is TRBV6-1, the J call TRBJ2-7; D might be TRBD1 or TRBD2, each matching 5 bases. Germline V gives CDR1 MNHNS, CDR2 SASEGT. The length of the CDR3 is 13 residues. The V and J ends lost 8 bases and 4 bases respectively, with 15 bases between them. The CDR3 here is CASEEEKGYEQYS. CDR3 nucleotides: TGTGCCAGCGAGGAGGAAAAGGGGTACGAGCAGTACTCC.

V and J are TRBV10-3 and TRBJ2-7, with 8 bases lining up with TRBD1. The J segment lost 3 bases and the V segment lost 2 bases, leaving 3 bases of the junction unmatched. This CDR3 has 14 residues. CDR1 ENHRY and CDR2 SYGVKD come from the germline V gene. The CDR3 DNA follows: TGTGCCATCAGTGAGGCAGACAGGGGCTACGAGCAGTACTTC. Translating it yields CAISEADRGYEQYF.

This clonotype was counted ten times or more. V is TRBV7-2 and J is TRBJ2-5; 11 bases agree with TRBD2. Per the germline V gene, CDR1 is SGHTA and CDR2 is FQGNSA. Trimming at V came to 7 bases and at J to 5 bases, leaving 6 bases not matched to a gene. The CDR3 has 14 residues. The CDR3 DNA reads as TGTGCCAGCAAGCTAGCGGGAGGATTGGAGACCCAGTACTTC. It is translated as CASKLAGGLETQYF.

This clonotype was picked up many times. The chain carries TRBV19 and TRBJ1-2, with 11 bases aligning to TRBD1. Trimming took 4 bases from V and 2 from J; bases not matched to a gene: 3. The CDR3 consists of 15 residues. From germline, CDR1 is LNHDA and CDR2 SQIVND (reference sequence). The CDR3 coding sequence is TGTGCCAGTAGTAACCGGGACAGGGGGAACTATGGCTACACCTTC. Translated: CASSNRDRGNYGYTF.

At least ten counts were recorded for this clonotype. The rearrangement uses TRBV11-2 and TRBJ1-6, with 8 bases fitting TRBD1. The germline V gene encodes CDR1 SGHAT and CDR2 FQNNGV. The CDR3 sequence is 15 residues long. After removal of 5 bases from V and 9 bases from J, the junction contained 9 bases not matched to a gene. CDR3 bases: TGTGCCAGCAGCACTAGGACAGGGAGTACTTCACCCCTCCACTTT. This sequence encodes CASSTRTGSTSPLHF.

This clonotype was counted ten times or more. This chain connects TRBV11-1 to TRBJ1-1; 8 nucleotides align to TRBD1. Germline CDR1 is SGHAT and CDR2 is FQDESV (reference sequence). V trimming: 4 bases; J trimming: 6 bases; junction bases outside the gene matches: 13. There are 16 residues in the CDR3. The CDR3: CASSSPGQAIVAEAFF. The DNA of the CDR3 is TGTGCCAGCAGCTCACCGGGACAGGCCATAGTCGCTGAAGCTTTCTTT.

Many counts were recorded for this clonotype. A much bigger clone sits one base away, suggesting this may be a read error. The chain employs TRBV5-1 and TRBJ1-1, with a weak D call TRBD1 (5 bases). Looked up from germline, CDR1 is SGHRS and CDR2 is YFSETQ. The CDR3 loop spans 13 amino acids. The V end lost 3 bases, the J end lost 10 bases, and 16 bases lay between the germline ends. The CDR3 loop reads CASSYGGGGIAFF. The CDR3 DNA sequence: TGCGCCAGCAGCTACGGCGGTGGGGGGATAGCTTTCTTT.

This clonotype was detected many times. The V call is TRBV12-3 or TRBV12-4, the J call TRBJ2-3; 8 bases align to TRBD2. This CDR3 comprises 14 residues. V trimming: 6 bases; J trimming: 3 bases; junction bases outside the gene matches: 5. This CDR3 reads CASRRSGVTDTQYF. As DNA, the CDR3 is TGTGCCAGCAGACGTAGCGGGGTTACAGATACGCAGTATTTT.

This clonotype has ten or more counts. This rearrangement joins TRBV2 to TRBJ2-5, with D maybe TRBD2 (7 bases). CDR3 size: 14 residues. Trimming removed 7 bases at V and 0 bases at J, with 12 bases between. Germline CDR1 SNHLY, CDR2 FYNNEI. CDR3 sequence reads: CASKRDTNQETQYF. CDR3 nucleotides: TGTGCCAGCAAGCGGGACACCAACCAAGAGACCCAGTACTTC.

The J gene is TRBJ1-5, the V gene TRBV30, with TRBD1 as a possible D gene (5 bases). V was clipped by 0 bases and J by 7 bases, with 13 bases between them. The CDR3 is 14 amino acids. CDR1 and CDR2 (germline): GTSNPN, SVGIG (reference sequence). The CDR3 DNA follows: TGTGCCTGGAGTGTAATGGGGCGCCGGCAGCCCCAGCATTTT. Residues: CAWSVMGRRQPQHF.

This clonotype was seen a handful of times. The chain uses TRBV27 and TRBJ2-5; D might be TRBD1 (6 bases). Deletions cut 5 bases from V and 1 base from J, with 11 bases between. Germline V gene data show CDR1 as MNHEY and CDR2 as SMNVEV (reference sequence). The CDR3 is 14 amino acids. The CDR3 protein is CASSRIGGQETQYF. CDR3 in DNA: TGTGCCAGCAGTCGAATAGGGGGCCAAGAGACCCAGTACTTC.

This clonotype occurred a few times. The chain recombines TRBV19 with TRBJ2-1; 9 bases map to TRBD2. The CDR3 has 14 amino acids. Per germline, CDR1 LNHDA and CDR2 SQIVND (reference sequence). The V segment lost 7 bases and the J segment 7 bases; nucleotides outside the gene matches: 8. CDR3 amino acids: CASKMTSGWNEQFF. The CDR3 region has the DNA TGTGCCAGTAAGATGACTAGCGGATGGAATGAGCAGTTCTTC.

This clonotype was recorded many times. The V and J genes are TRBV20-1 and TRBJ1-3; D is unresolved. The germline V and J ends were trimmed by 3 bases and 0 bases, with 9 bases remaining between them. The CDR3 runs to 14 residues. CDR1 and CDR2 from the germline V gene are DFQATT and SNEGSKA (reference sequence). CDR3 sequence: CSARKENSGNTIYF. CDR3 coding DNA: TGCAGTGCTAGGAAGGAGAACTCTGGAAACACCATATATTTT.

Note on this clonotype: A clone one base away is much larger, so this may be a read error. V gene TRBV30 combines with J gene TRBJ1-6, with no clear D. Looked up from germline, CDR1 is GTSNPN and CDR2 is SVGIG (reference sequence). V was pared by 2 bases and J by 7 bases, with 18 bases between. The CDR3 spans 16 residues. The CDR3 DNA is TGTGCCTGGAGTCTCGGACCGGGCCCAAGGAATTCACCCCTCCACTTT. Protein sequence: CAWSLGPGPRNSPLHF.